A single T cell receptor beta chain is shown here with its context. Its antigen remains unidentified. Then a second PCR, running about 6 to 12 cycles, was carried out with a sample-barcoded 5' primer and a J-beta primer mix. TCRdb called the 5' RACE reads again in MiXCR, with one record for every CDR3 protein. In the table there are roughly 1.4 million distinct CDR3 sequences, around 59% of which are singletons. This specimen comes from a study of blood T cells in healthy people across ages. Study-wide results and limits: From one million sequenced T cells, diversity estimates were lower bounds. In the absence of known donor CMV status, changes in expanded clonotypes were possibly confounded.

Investigators took around 11 milliliters of peripheral blood from every donor. Germline CDR1 and CDR2: MNHEY and SMNVEV (reference sequence). V was clipped by 3 bases and J by 7 bases, with 10 bases between them. CDR3 size: 13 residues. The sequence was collected from a man younger than 30 in good health. V usage is TRBV27 and J usage is TRBJ2-1; D remains ambiguous. Sequencing used blood. The CDR3 loop is CASSFGQRNEQFF. The CDR3 DNA reads as TGTGCCAGCAGTTTTGGGCAACGAAATGAGCAGTTCTTC.